The 10 T cell receptor beta chains reported below all come from one sample, sequenced in a study of T cells in Graves' hyperthyroidism and ophthalmopathy. TCR beta CDR3 regions were amplified from RNA. During a first-round RT-PCR of the TCR CDR3, the HTBI primer set was used. TCRdb recomputed calls from the multiplex PCR reads with MiXCR, one row per CDR3 protein. The sample has 550,000 to 850,000 distinct CDR3 sequences; roughly a sixth are singletons. Source material: blood. The receptor set was obtained from a woman between 45 and 65 years old with Graves' hyperthyroidism that later progressed to Graves' ophthalmopathy.

This clonotype was observed many times. This chain connects TRBV12-3 or TRBV12-4 to TRBJ1-2, with D hard to call. The CDR3 totals 15 residues. The germline V and J ends were trimmed by 4 bases and 4 bases, with 16 bases remaining between them. The CDR3 nucleotides read TGTGCCAGCAGTTCGCCCGACCGGTTGGTCTATGGCTACACCTTC. It specifies CASSSPDRLVYGYTF.

This clonotype appeared a single time. The junction shows a germline mismatch at one end, possibly a read error. The CDR3 DNA follows: TGTGCCGGCAGCTTATGGGGACAGGGGATCATGAACACTGAAGCTTTCTTT. Its translation is CAGSLWGQGIMNTEAFF. This chain links TRBV7-9 with TRBJ1-1, with 10 bases matching TRBD1. This CDR3 has 17 amino acids. Germline-derived CDR1 and CDR2 are SEHNR and FQNEAQ (reference sequence).

The CDR3 bases are TGCGCCAGCAGCTTGGCGGTAGCGGGGGGGCAAGATACGCAGTATTTT. Protein: CASSLAVAGGQDTQYF. The chain carries TRBV5-1 and TRBJ2-3; 11 bases match TRBD2. CDR1 SGHRS and CDR2 YFSETQ come from the germline V gene. This CDR3 has 16 residues. With 0 bases clipped from V and 5 bases from J, the junction kept 5 bases outside the gene matches. The full variable domain, its missing parts supplied by reference TRBV5-1 and TRBJ2-3, is KAGVTQTPRYLIKTRGQQVTLSCSPISGHRSVSWYQQTPGQGLQFLFEYFSETQRNKGNFPGRFSGRQFSNSRSEMNVSTLELGDSALYLCASSLAVAGGQDTQYFGPGTRLTVL.

CDR3 protein: CASSQDLHAINYGYTF. CDR3 bases: TGTGCCAGCAGCCAAGATCTACACGCGATTAACTATGGCTACACCTTC. The chain has TRBV3-1 and TRBJ1-2; D call uncertain. The ends were cut back, 0 bases at V and 1 base at J, with 12 bases in the middle. Per the germline V gene, CDR1 is LGHDT and CDR2 is YNNKEL (reference sequence). The CDR3 runs 16 residues.

This chain uses TRBV18 with TRBJ1-5; 8 nucleotides align to TRBD1. Trimming removed 2 bases from V and 7 bases from J; junction bases left unmatched: 7. Germline V gene sequence: CDR1 KGHSH, CDR2 LQKENI. The CDR3 consists of 15 residues. The CDR3 region is CASSPKQGAGQPQHF. The CDR3 nucleotides are TGTGCCAGCTCACCAAAGCAGGGGGCAGGGCAGCCCCAGCATTTT. The full variable domain, rest sourced from reference TRBV18 and TRBJ1-5, is NAGVMQNPRHLVRRRGQEARLRCSPMKGHSHVYWYRQLPEEGLKFMVYLQKENIIDESGMPKERFSAEFPKEGPSILRIQQVVRGDSAAYFCASSPKQGAGQPQHFGDGTRLSIL.

J is TRBJ2-1 and V is TRBV7-2; 12 bases fit TRBD1. CDR3 length: 16 amino acids. V was pared by 5 bases and J by 7 bases, with 9 bases of the junction left unmatched. The germline gives CDR1 SGHTA, CDR2 FQGNSA. The CDR3 nucleotides read TGTGCCAGCAGCGCCCCGGGACAGGGGGCAGGGAATGAGCAGTTCTTC. Residues: CASSAPGQGAGNEQFF.

This clonotype has at least ten counts. DNA for the CDR3: TGCGCCAGCAGGACCTGGGACTATCCAGATACGCAGTATTTT. It encodes CASRTWDYPDTQYF. The chain employs TRBV5-1 and TRBJ2-3; 7 bases fit TRBD2. Germline V gives CDR1 SGHRS, CDR2 YFSETQ. This CDR3 is built from 14 residues. J was trimmed by 4 bases and V by 5 bases; bases with no gene match: 7.

This clonotype was found a few times. V usage is TRBV27 and J usage is TRBJ2-3; 10 positions match TRBD2. V lost 6 bases to trimming and J lost 2 bases; unmatched junction nucleotides: 5. The germline CDR1 and CDR2 sequences are MNHEY and SMNVEV (reference sequence). CDR3 size: 15 residues. The CDR3 spells CASSPGLAFTDTQYF. The CDR3 DNA reads as TGTGCCAGCAGCCCGGGACTAGCGTTCACAGATACGCAGTATTTT.

The V call is TRBV12-3 or TRBV12-4, the J call TRBJ1-1; D is unclear. V was clipped by 3 bases and J by 7 bases, with 12 bases between them. The CDR3 covers 13 residues. The CDR3 bases are TGTGCCAGCAGTTTCGGTGGTCGGGATGAAGCTTTCTTT. The encoded protein is CASSFGGRDEAFF.

This chain uses TRBV12-3 or TRBV12-4 with TRBJ1-6; TRBD1 agrees at 7 bases. Losses at the gene ends were 1 base for V and 9 bases for J; bases not matched to a gene: 9. The CDR3 has 16 amino acids. The CDR3 DNA reads as TGTGCCAGCAGTTTAGGATTAGGGACAGTCGGTTCACCCCTCCACTTT. Translated, it gives CASSLGLGTVGSPLHF.